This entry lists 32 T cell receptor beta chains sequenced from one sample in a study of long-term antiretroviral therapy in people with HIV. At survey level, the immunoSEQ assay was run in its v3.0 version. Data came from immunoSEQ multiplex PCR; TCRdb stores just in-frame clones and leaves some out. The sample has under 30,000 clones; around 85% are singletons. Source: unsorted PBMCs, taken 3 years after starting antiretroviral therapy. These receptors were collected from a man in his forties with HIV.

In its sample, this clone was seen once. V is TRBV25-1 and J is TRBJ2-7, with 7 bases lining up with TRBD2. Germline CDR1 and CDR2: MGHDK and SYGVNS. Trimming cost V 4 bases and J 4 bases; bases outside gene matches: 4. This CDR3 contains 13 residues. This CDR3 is CASSGGSAYEQYF. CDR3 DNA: TGTGCCAGCAGTGGCGGGAGTGCGTACGAGCAGTACTTC.

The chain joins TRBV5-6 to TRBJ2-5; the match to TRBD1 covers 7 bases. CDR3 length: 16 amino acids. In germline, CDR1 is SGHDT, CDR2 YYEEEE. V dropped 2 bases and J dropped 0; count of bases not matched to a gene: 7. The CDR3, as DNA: TGTGCCAGCAGCTTTCAGGGGGATGGGAACCAAGAGACCCAGTACTTC. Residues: CASSFQGDGNQETQYF. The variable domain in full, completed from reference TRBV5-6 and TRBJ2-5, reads DAGVTQSPTHLIKTRGQQVTLRCSPKSGHDTVSWYQQALGQGPQFIFQYYEEEERQRGNFPDRFSGHQFPNYSSELNVNALLLGDSALYLCASSFQGDGNQETQYFGPGTRLLVL.

This chain's CDR3 is CASSSGARGTGELFF. The CDR3 DNA reads as TGTGCCAGCAGTTCGGGGGCCAGGGGTACCGGGGAGCTGTTTTTT. V is TRBV6-5 and J is TRBJ2-2, with D possibly being TRBD1 or TRBD2 (6 bases each). The ends were cut back, 4 bases at V and 5 bases at J, with 14 bases in the middle. Germline CDR1 MNHEY, CDR2 SVGAGI. The CDR3 sequence is 15 residues long.

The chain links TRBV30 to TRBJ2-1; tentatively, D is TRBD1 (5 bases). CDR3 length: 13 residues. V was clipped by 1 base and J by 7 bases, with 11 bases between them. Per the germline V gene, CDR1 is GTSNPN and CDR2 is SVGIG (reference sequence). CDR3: CAWSEGQRNEQFF. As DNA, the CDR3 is TGTGCCTGGAGTGAGGGGCAAAGGAATGAGCAGTTCTTC. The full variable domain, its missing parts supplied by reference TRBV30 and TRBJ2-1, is SQTIHQWPATLVQPVGSPLSLECTVEGTSNPNLYWYRQAAGRGLQLLFYSVGIGQISSEVPQNLSASRPQDRQFILSSKKLLLSDSGFYLCAWSEGQRNEQFFGPGTRLTVL.

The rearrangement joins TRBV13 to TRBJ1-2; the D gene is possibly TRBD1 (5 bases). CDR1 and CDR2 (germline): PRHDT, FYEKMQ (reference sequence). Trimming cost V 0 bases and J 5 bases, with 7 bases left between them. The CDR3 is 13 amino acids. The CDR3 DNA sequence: TGTGCCAGCAGCTTAGGGGGGACTTATGGCTACACCTTC. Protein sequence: CASSLGGTYGYTF.

Here the CDR3 reads CAVVIGTGGLGLFF. DNA of the CDR3: TGTGCCGTCGTAATCGGGACAGGGGGACTAGGGTTGTTCTTC. The chain has TRBV2 and TRBJ2-1, with TRBD1 identical over 11 bases. V lost 11 bases, J lost 15 bases, and 18 bases stayed unmatched. Germline V gene lookup returns CDR1 SNHLY and CDR2 FYNNEI. CDR3 length equals 14 residues.

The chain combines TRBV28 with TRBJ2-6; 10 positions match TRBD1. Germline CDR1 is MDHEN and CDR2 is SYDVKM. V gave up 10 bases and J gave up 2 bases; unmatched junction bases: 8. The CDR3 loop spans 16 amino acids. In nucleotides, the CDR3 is TGTGCCATCGGACAGGGGGATTATGCTGGGGCCAACGTCCTGACTTTC. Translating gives CAIGQGDYAGANVLTF.

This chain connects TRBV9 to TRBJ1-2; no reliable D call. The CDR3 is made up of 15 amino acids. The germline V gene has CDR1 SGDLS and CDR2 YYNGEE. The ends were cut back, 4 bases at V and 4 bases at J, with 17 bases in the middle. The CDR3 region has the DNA TGTGCCAGCAGCCCCCAAGGGCGGCTGGGCTATGGCTACACCTTC. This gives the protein CASSPQGRLGYGYTF.

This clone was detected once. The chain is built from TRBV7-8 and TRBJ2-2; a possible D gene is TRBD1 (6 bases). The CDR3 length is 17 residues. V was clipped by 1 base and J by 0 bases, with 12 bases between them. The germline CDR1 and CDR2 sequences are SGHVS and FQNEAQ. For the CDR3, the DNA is TGTGCCAGCAGCTTAGAGAGACGGACAGCGAACACCGGGGAGCTGTTTTTT. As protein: CASSLERRTANTGELFF.

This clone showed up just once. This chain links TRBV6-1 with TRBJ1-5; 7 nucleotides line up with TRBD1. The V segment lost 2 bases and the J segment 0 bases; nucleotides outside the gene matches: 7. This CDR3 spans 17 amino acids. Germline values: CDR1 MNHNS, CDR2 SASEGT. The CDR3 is CASSERTGANSNQPQHF. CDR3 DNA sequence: TGTGCCAGCAGTGAACGCACAGGGGCTAATAGCAATCAGCCCCAGCATTTT.

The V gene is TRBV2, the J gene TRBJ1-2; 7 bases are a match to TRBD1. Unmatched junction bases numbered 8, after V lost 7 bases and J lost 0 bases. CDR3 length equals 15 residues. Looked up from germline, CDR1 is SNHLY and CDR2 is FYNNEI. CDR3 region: CASKMWTGPNYGYTF. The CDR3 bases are TGTGCCAGCAAGATGTGGACAGGACCTAACTATGGCTACACCTTC.

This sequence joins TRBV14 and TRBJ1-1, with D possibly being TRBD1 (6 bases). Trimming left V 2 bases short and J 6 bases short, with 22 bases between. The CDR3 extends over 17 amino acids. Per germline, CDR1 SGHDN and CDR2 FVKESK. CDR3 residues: CASSQYLGGGFVAEAFF. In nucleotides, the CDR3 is TGTGCCAGCAGCCAATATTTGGGGGGCGGGTTCGTGGCTGAAGCTTTCTTT. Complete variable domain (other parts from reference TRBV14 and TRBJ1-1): EAGVTQFPSHSVIEKGQTVTLRCDPISGHDNLYWYRRVMGKEIKFLLHFVKESKQDESGMPNNRFLAERTGGTYSTLKVQPAELEDSGVYFCASSQYLGGGFVAEAFFGQGTRLTVV.

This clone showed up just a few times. CDR3 amino acids: CASSLVSNQPQHF. The CDR3 nucleotides read TGTGCCAGCAGCTTAGTAAGCAATCAGCCCCAGCATTTT. The genes are TRBV7-2 and TRBJ1-5; D is unresolved. V gave up 1 base and J gave up 1 base, with 2 bases separating them. CDR1 SGHTA and CDR2 FQGNSA come from the germline V gene. The CDR3 runs to 13 residues.

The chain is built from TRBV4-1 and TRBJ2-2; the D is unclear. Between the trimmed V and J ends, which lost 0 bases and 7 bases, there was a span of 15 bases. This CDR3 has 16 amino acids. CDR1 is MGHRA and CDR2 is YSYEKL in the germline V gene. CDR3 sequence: CASSQDHVRGVGELFF. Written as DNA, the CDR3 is TGCGCCAGCAGCCAAGATCACGTAAGAGGTGTCGGGGAGCTGTTTTTT.

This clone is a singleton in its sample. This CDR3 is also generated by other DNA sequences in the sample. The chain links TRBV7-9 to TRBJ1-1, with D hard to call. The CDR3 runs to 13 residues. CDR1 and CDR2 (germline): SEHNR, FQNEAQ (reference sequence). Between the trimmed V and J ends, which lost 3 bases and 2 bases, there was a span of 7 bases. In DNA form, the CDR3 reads TGTGCCAGCAGCTTCGGCCCTAACACTGAAGCTTTCTTT. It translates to CASSFGPNTEAFF. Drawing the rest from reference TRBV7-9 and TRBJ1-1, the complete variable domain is DTGVSQNPRHKITKRGQNVTFRCDPISEHNRLYWYRQTLGQGPEFLTYFQNEAQLEKSRLLSDRFSAERPKGSFSTLEIQRTEQGDSAMYLCASSFGPNTEAFFGQGTRLTVV.

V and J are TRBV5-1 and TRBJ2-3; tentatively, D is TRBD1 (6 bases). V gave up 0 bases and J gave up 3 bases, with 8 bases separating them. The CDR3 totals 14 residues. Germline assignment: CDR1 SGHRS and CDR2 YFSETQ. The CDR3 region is CASSLGTATDTQYF. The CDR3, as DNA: TGCGCCAGCAGCTTGGGGACAGCGACAGATACGCAGTATTTT.

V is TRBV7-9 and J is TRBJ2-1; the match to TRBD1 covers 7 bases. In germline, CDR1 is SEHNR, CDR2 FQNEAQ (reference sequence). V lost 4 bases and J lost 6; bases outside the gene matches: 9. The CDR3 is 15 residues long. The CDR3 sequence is CASSSVDRALNEQFF. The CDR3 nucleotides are TGTGCCAGCAGCTCCGTAGACAGGGCCCTCAATGAGCAGTTCTTC.

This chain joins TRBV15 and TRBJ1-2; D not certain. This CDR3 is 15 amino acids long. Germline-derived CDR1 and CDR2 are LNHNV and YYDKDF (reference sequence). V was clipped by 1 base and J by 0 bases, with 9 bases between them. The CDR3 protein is CATSRAARSNYGYTF. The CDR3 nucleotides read TGTGCCACCAGCAGAGCGGCACGATCTAACTATGGCTACACCTTC.

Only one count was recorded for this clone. The CDR3, as DNA: TGTGCCTTCGCGGGGGGATCGGTGAACTATGGCTACACCTTC. It is translated as CAFAGGSVNYGYTF. The chain joins TRBV7-4 to TRBJ1-2, with a tentative D call TRBD1 (5 bases). From germline, CDR1 is SGHVT and CDR2 SQSDAQ. This CDR3 is 14 amino acids long. Trimming took off 11 bases at V and 2 bases at J, with 18 bases between the two ends.

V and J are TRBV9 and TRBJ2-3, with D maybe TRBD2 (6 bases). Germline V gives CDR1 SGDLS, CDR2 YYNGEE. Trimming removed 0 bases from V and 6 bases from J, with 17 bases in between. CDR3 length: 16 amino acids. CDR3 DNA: TGTGCCAGCAGCGTAGACCCGGGGGTGCTCGGGGATACGCAGTATTTT. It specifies CASSVDPGVLGDTQYF.

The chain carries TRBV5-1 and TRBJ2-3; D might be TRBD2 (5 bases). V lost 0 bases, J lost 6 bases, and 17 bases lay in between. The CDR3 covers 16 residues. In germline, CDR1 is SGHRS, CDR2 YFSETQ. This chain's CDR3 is CASSLAHGKNTDTQYF. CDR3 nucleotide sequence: TGCGCCAGCAGCTTGGCCCACGGGAAAAACACGGATACGCAGTATTTT.

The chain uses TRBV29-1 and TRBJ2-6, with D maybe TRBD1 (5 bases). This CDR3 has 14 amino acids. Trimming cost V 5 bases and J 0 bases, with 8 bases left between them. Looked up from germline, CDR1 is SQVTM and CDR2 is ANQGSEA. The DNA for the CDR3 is TGCAGCGTTACAGGATTCTCTGGGGCCAACGTCCTGACTTTC. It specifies CSVTGFSGANVLTF.

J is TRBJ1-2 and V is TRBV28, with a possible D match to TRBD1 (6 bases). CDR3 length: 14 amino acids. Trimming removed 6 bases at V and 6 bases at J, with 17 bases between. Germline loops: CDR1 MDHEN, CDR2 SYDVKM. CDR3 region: CASRKYRESDGYTF. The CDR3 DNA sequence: TGTGCCAGCAGAAAATACAGGGAAAGCGATGGCTACACCTTC.

The CDR3 is CASSLEHRVNTEAFF. CDR3 in DNA: TGTGCCAGCAGCTTAGAACACAGGGTGAACACTGAAGCTTTCTTT. The V call is TRBV7-9, the J call TRBJ1-1; D may be TRBD1 (6 bases). This CDR3 region has 15 residues. V was shortened by 1 base and J by 0 bases, with 9 bases between the two germline ends. CDR1 is SEHNR and CDR2 is FQNEAQ in the germline V gene (reference sequence).

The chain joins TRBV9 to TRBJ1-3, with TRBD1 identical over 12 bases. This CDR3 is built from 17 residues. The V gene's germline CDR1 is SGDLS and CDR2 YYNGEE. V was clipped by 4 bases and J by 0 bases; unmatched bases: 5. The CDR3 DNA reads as TGTGCCAGCAGCCCCGGGACAGGGGGCCTCTCTGGAAACACCATATATTTT. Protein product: CASSPGTGGLSGNTIYF.

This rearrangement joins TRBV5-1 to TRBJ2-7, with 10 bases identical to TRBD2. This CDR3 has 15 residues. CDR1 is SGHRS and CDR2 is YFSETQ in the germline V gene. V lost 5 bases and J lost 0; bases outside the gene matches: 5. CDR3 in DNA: TGCGCCAGCAGTTACCTAGCGGGGGACTCCTACGAGCAGTACTTC. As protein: CASSYLAGDSYEQYF.

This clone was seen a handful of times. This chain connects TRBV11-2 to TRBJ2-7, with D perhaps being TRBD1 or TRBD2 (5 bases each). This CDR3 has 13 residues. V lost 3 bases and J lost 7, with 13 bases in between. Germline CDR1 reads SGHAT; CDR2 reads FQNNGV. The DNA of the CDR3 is TGTGCCAGCAGCTTCGTACAGGACTGGGAGCAGTACTTC. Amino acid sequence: CASSFVQDWEQYF.

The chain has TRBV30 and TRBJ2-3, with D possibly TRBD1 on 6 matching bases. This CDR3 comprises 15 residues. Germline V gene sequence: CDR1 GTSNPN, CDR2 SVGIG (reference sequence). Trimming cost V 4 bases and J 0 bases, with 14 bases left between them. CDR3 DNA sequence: TGTGCCTGGAACGAAAGGACAGTTAGCACAGATACGCAGTATTTT. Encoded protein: CAWNERTVSTDTQYF.

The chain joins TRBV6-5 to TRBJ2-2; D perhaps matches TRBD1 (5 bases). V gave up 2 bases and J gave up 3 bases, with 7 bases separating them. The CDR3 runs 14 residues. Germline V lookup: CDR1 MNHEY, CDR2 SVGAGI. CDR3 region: CASSYTTDTGELFF. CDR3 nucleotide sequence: TGTGCCAGCAGTTACACGACAGACACCGGGGAGCTGTTTTTT.

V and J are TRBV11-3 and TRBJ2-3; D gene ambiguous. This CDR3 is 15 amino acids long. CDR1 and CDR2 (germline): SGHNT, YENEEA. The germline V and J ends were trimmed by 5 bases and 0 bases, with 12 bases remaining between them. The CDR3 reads CASSPGPVSTDTQYF. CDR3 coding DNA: TGTGCCAGCAGCCCGGGTCCGGTTAGCACAGATACGCAGTATTTT.

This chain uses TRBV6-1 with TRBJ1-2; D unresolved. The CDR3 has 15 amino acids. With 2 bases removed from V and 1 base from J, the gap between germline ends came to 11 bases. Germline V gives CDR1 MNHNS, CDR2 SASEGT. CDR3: CASSELAALNYGYTF. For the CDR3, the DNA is TGTGCCAGCAGTGAACTGGCAGCGCTTAACTATGGCTACACCTTC.

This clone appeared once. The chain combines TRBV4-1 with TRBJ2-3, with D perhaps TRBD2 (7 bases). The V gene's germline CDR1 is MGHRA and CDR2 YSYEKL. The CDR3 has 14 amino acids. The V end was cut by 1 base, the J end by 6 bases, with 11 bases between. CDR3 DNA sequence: TGCGCCAGCAGCCAAGGGGGGGGCCGGGATACGCAGTATTTT. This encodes CASSQGGGRDTQYF.